Here is one T cell receptor (beta chain) with its context. Sequencing used immunoSEQ multiplex PCR; TCRdb keeps in-frame clones, though not all of them. The sample comprises about 130,000 clones, roughly 90% of which are singletons, and 2.1% rests with the top ten. This sample is drawn from a study of control samples from healthy donors and cancer patients. Trimming removed 1 base from V and 3 bases from J, with 14 bases in between. The CDR3 consists of 15 residues. Germline V gene sequence: CDR1 SGHDT, CDR2 YYEEEE. The TCR was taken from a woman aged 45-60 years in good health. The sample comprised blood. V is TRBV5-6 and J is TRBJ2-7, with D unresolved. The CDR3 loop reads CASSLFGSVGYEQYF. As DNA, the CDR3 is TGTGCCAGCAGCTTGTTCGGGTCGGTGGGCTACGAGCAGTACTTC.